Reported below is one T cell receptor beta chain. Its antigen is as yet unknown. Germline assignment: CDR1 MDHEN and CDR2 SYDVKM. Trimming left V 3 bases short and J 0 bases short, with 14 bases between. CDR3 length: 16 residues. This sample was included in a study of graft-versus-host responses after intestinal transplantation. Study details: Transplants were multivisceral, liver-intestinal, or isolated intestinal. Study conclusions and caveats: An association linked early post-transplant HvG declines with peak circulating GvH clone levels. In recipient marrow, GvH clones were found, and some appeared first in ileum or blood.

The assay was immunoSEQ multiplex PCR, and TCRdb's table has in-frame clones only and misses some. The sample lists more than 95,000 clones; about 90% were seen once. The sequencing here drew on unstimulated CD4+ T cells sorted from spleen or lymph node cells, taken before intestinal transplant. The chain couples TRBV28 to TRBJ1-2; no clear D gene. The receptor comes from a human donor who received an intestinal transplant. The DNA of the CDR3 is TGTGCCAGCAGTTTCGCCGCGAATGGAGCTAACTATGGCTACACCTTC. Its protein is CASSFAANGANYGYTF.